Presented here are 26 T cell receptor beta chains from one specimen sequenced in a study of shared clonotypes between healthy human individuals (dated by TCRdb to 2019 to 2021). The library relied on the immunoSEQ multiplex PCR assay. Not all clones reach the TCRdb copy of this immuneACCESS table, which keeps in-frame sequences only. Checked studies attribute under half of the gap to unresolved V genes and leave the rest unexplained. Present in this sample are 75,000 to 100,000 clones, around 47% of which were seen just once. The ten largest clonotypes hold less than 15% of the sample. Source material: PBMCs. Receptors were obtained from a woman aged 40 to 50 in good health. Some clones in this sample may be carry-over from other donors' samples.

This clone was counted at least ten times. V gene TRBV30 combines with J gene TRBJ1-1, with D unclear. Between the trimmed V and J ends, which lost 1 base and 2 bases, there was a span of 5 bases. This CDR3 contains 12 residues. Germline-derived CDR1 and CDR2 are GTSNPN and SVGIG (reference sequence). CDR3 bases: TGTGCCTGGAGTGGCGTTAACACTGAAGCTTTCTTT. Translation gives CAWSGVNTEAFF.

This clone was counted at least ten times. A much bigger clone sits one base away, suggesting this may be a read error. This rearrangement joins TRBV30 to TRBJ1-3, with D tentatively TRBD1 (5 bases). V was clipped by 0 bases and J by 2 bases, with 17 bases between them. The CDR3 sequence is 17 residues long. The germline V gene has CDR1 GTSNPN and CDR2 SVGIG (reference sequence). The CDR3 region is CAWSVRGRYIPGNTIYF. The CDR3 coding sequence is TGTGCCTGGAGTGTTAGGGGTCGGTATATCCCTGGAAACACCATATATTTT.

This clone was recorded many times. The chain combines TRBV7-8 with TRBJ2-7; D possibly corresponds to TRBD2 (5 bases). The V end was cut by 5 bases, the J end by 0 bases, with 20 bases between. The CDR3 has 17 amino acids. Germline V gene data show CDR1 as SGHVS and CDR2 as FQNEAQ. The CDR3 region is CASSLISGFPHSYEQYF. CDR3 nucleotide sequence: TGTGCCAGCAGCCTGATCTCGGGATTTCCTCACTCCTACGAGCAGTACTTC. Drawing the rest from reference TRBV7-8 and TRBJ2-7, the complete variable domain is GAGVSQSPRYKVAKRGQDVALRCDPISGHVSLFWYQQALGQGPEFLTYFQNEAQLDKSGLPSDRFFAERPEGSVSTLKIQRTQQEDSAVYLCASSLISGFPHSYEQYFGPGTRLTVT.

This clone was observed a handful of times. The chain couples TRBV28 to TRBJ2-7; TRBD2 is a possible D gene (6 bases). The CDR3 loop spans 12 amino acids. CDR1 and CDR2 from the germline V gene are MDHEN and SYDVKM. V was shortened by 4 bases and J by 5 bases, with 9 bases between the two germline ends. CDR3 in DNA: TGTGCCAGCAGTTCCAGACTAGACGAGCAGTACTTC. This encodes CASSSRLDEQYF.

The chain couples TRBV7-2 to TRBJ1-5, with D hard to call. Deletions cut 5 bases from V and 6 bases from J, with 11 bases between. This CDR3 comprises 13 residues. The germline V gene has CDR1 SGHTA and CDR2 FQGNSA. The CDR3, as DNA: TGTGCCAGCAGCCCCCCGGGTGGTCAGCCCCAGCATTTT. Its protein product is CASSPPGGQPQHF.

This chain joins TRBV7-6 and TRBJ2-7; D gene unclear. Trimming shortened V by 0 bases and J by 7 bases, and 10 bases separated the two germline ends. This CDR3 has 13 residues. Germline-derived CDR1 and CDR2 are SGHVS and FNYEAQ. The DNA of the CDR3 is TGTGCCAGCAGCTTAGCAATGTCCGGGGAGCAGTACTTC. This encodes CASSLAMSGEQYF.

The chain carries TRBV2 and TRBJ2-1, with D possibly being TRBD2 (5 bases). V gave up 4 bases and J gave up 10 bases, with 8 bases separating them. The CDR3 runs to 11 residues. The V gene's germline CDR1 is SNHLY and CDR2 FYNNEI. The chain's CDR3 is CASSVLAEQFF. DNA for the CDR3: TGTGCCAGCAGTGTATTAGCGGAGCAGTTCTTC.

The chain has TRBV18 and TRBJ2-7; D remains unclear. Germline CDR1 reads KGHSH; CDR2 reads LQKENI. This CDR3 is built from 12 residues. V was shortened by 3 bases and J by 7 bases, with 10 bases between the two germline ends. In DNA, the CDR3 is TGTGCCAGCTCACCCCGAGTGGGTGAGCAGTACTTC. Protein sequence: CASSPRVGEQYF.

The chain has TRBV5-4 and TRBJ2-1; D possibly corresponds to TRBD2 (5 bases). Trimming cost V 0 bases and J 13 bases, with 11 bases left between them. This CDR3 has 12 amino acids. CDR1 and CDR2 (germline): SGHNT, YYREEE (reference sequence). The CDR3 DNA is TGTGCCAGCAGCTTGGGAACTAGGAGTCAGTTCTTC. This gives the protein CASSLGTRSQFF.

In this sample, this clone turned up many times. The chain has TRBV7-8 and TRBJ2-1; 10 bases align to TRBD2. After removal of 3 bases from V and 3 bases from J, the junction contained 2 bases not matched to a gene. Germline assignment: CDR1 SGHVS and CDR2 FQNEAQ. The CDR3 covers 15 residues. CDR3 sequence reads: CASSFGTSDYNEQFF. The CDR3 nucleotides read TGTGCCAGCAGCTTTGGGACTAGCGACTACAATGAGCAGTTCTTC.

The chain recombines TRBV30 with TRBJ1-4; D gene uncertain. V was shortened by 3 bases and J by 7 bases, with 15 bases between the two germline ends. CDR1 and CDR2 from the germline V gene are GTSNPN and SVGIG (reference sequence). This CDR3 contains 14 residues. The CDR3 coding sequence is TGTGCCTGGAGAGGAGCGGATCTACTTGAAAAACTGTTTTTT. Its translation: CAWRGADLLEKLFF.

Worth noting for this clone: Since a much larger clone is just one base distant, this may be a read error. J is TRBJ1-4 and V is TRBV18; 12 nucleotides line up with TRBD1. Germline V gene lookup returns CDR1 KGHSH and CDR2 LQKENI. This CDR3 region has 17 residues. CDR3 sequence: CASSLGTGGTSNEKLLF. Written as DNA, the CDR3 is TGTGCCAGCTCACTCGGGACAGGGGGCACTTCTAATGAAAAACTGCTTTTT.

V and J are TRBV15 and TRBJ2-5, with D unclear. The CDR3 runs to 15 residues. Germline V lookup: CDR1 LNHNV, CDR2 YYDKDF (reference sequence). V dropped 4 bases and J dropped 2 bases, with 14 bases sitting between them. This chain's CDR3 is CATSKGQLKQETQYF. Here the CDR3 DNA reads TGTGCCACCAGCAAAGGGCAGCTGAAACAAGAGACCCAGTACTTC.

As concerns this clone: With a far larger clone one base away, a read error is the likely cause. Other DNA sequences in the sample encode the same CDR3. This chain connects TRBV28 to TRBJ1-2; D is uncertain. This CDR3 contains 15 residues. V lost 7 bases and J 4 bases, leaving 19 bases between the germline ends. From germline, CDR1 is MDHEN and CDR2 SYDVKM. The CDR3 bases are TGTGCCAGCAACTCCCGACCCCCGCGCCGCTATGGCTACACCTTC. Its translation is CASNSRPPRRYGYTF.

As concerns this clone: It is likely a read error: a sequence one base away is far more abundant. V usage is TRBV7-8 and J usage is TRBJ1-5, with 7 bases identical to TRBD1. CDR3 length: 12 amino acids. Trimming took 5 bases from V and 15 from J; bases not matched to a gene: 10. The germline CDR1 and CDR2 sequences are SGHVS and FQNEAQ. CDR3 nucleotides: TGTGCCAGCAGCACGGACAGGACGGCCCGGCATTTT. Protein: CASSTDRTARHF.

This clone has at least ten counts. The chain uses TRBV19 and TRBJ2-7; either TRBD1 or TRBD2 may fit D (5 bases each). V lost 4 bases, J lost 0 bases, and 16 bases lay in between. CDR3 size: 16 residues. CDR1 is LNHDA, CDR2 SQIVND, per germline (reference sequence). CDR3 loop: CASSNDPGRGSYEQYF. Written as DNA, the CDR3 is TGTGCCAGTAGTAACGACCCGGGACGAGGCTCCTACGAGCAGTACTTC.

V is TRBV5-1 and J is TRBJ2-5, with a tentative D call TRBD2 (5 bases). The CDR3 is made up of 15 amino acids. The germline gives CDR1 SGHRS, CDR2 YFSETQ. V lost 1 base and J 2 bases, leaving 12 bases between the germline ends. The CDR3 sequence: CASSLRLGEQETQYF. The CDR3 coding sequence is TGCGCCAGCAGCTTGAGGCTCGGGGAACAAGAGACCCAGTACTTC.

The CDR3 region is CATSRMTGGNQPQHF. In nucleotides, the CDR3 is TGTGCCACCAGCAGAATGACAGGGGGCAATCAGCCCCAGCATTTT. The chain recombines TRBV15 with TRBJ1-5; 8 bases are a match to TRBD1. With V trimmed by 2 bases and J by 2 bases, 2 bases remained unmatched. Per the germline V gene, CDR1 is LNHNV and CDR2 is YYDKDF (reference sequence). The length of the CDR3 is 15 residues.

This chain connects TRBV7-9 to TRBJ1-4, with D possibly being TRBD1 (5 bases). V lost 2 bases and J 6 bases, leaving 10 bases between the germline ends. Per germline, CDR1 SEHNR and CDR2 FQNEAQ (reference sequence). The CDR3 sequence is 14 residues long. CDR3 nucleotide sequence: TGTGCCAGCAGCTTAAAGGAGGGGCATGAAAAACTGTTTTTT. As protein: CASSLKEGHEKLFF.

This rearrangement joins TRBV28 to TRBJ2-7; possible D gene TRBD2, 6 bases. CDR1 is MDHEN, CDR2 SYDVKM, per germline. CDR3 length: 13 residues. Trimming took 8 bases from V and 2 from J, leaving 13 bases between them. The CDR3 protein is CASLSGRTYEQYF. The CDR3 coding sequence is TGTGCCAGCCTTTCCGGGAGAACCTACGAGCAGTACTTC.

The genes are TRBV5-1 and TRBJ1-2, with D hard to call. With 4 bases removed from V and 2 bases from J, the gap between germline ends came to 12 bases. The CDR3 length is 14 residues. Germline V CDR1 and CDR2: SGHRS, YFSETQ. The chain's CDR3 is CASSQGRLNYGYTF. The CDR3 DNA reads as TGCGCCAGCAGCCAAGGACGGCTAAACTATGGCTACACCTTC.

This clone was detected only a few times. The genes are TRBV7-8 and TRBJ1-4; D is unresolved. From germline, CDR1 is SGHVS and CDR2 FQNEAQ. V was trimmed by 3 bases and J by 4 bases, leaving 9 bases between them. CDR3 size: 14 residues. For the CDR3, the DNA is TGTGCCAGCAGCTTTCTGCGCAATAATGAAAAACTGTTTTTT. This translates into CASSFLRNNEKLFF.

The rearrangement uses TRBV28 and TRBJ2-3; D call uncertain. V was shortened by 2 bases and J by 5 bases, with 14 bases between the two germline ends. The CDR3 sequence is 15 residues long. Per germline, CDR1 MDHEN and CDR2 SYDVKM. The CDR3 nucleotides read TGTGCCAGCAGTTTAAGGACCTGGGGAATAGATACGCAGTATTTT. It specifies CASSLRTWGIDTQYF.

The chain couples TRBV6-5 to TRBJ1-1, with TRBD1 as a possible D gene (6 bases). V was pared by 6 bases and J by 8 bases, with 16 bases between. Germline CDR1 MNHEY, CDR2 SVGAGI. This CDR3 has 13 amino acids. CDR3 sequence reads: CASSTGQPWEAFF. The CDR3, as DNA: TGTGCCAGCAGCACGGGACAACCTTGGGAAGCTTTCTTT.

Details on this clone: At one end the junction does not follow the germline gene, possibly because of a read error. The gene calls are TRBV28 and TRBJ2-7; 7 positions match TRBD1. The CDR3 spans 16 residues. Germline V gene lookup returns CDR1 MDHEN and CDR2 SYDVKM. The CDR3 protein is CASSYQGETPSYGQYF. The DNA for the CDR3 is TGTGCCAGCAGTTACCAGGGGGAGACCCCCTCCTACGGGCAGTACTTC.

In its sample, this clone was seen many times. This CDR3 reads CASSQDRGRSTDTQYF. CDR3 DNA: TGCGCCAGCAGCCAAGATAGAGGCAGAAGCACAGATACGCAGTATTTT. The rearrangement joins TRBV4-1 to TRBJ2-3; D not certain. CDR3 size: 16 residues. Germline V gives CDR1 MGHRA, CDR2 YSYEKL. V shed 0 bases and J shed 0 bases, with 10 bases lying between them.